What follows are 5 T cell receptor beta chains derived from one specimen sequenced in a study of radiotherapy plus CTLA-4 blockade in lung cancer. Sequenced by immunoSEQ multiplex PCR; TCRdb stores in-frame clones only, minus some. The sample contains 90,000 to 100,000 clones, approximately 75% of which appear only once. Material: peripheral blood, obtained from a patient treated with radiotherapy plus ipilimumab. Receptor source: a human donor with non-small cell lung cancer who had a partial response to radiotherapy plus ipilimumab. Some clones in this sample may be carry-over from other donors' samples.

The chain is built from TRBV6-1 and TRBJ2-5; possibly TRBD2 for D (6 bases). Germline assignment: CDR1 MNHNS and CDR2 SASEGT. V was clipped by 2 bases and J by 4 bases, with 11 bases between them. This CDR3 has 14 residues. The CDR3 is CASSENSGGETQYF. As DNA, the CDR3 is TGTGCCAGCAGTGAAAATAGCGGTGGAGAGACCCAGTACTTC.

This clone was seen only once. This chain connects TRBV4-2 to TRBJ1-2; 8 positions match TRBD1. V lost 0 bases to trimming and J lost 4 bases; unmatched junction nucleotides: 4. Per germline, CDR1 LGHNA and CDR2 YNFKEQ. This CDR3 region has 15 residues. CDR3 bases: TGTGCCAGCAGCCAAGAGGGACAGGAGGGCTATGGCTACACCTTC. Translated: CASSQEGQEGYGYTF.

This sequence joins TRBV30 and TRBJ2-3; TRBD2 matches 9 bases. Germline values: CDR1 GTSNPN, CDR2 SVGIG (reference sequence). The CDR3 totals 14 residues. The trim removed 3 bases at V and 1 base at J, leaving 2 bases unmatched. The CDR3 is CAWRRTSGTDTQYF. CDR3 DNA: TGTGCCTGGAGGAGGACTAGCGGCACAGATACGCAGTATTTT. Filled out from reference TRBV30 and TRBJ2-3, the complete variable domain reads SQTIHQWPATLVQPVGSPLSLECTVEGTSNPNLYWYRQAAGRGLQLLFYSVGIGQISSEVPQNLSASRPQDRQFILSSKKLLLSDSGFYLCAWRRTSGTDTQYFGPGTRLTVL.

This clone was picked up a small number of times. The V call is TRBV7-9, the J call TRBJ2-3; no reliable D call. The V end was cut by 2 bases, the J end by 0 bases, with 12 bases between. The CDR3 consists of 16 residues. From germline, CDR1 is SEHNR and CDR2 FQNEAQ (reference sequence). The CDR3 reads CASSLSQVPSTDTQYF. In DNA, the CDR3 is TGTGCCAGCAGCTTATCCCAGGTTCCTAGCACAGATACGCAGTATTTT. The full variable domain, completed using reference TRBV7-9 and TRBJ2-3, is DTGVSQNPRHKITKRGQNVTFRCDPISEHNRLYWYRQTLGQGPEFLTYFQNEAQLEKSRLLSDRFSAERPKGSFSTLEIQRTEQGDSAMYLCASSLSQVPSTDTQYFGPGTRLTVL.

The chain carries TRBV27 and TRBJ2-7; 7 bases align to TRBD2. CDR1 and CDR2 from the germline V gene are MNHEY and SMNVEV (reference sequence). V was pared by 6 bases and J by 2 bases, with 10 bases of the junction left unmatched. The CDR3 has 15 residues. The CDR3 region has the DNA TGTGCCAGCAGCAACTTAGCGGGTAGTACCTACGAGCAGTACTTC. This translates into CASSNLAGSTYEQYF.